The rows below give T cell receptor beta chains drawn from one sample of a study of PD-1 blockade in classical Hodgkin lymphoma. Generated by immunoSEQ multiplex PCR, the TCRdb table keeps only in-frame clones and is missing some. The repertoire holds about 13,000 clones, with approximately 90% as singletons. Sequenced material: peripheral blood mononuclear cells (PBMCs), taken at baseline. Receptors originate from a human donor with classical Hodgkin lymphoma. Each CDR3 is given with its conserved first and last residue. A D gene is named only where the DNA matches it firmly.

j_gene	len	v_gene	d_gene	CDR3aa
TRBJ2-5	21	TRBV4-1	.	CASSQAIIGEPGGGRSETQYF
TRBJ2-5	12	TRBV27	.	CASSLRGETQYF
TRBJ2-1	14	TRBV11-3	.	CASSLEGALNEQFF
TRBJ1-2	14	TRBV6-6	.	CASSYAGGFYGYTF
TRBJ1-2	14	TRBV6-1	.	CASFFPSGLGGYTF
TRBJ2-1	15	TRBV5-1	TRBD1	CASSPDRAPYNEQFF
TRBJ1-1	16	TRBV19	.	CASSMYGYQFNTEAFF
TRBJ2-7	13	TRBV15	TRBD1	CATRTGQNYEQYF
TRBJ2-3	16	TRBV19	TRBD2	CASSASGTSGRNTQYF
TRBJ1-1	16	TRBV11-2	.	CASSPQTGLRNTEAFF
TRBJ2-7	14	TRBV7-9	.	CASGRGGVSYEQYF
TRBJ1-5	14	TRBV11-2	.	CASSPLSSNQPQHF
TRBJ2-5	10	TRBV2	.	CASNVETQYF
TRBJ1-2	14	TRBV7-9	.	CASSLTTAANGYTF
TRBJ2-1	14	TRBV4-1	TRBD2	CASSPRRGDNEQFF
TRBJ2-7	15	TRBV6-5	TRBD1	CASTLGQGISYEQYF
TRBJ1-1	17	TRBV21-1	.	CASSNNGTGTGNTEAFF
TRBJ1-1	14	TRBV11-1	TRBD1	CASSPRTGRTEAFF
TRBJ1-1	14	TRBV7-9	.	CASSLDGLNTEAFF
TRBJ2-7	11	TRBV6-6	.	CASSYSQEQYF
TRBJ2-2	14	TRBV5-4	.	CASSLDSSAGELFF
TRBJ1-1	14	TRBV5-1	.	CASSFRVEDTEAFF
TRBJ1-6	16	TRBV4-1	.	CASSQRQAALNSPLHF
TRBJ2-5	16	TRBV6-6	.	CASTSSREQIQETQYF
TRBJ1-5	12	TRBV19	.	CASSIGGEPQHF
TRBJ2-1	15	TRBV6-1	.	CASSEVRGRYNEQFF
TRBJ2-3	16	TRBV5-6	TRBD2	CASSLGLAGPTDTQYF
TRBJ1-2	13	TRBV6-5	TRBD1	CASSPDRAYGYTF
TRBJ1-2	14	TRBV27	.	CASSPQAATGGYTF
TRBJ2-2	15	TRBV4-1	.	CASFNVGGGTGELFF
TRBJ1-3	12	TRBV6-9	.	CASRGSGNTIYF
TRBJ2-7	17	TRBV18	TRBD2	CASSPTLRTSPSYEQYF
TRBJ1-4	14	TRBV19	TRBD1	CARPDRDPNEKLFF
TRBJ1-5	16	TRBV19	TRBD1	CASSTPGQGDNQPQHF
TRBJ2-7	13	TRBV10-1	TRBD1	CASSPSTGLEQYF
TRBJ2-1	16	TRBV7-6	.	CASSHFTAGLHNEQFF
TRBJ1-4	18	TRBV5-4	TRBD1	CASSLVGTGYATNEKLFF
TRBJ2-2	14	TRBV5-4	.	CASSFGAGTGELFF
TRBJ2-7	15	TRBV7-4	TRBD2	CASRLDIAGSYEQYF
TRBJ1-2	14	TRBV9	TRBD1	CASTRGQGDYGYTF